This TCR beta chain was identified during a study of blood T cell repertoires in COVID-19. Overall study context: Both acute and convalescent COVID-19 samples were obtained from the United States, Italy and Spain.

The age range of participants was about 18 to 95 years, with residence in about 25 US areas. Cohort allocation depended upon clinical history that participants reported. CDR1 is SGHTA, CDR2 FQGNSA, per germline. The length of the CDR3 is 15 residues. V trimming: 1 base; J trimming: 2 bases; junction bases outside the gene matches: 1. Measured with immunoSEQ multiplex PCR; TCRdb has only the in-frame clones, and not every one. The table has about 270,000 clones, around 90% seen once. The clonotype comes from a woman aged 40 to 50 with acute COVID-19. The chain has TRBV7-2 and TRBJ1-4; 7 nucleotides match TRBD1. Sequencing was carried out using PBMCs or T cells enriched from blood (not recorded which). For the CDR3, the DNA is TGTGCCAGCAGCTTAGACAGGGGTACTAATGAAAAACTGTTTTTT. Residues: CASSLDRGTNEKLFF. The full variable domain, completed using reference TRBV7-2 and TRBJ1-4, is GAGVSQSPSNKVTEKGKDVELRCDPISGHTALYWYRQSLGQGLEFLIYFQGNSAPDKSGLPSDRFSAERTGGSVSTLTIQRTQQEDSAVYLCASSLDRGTNEKLFFGSGTQLSVL.